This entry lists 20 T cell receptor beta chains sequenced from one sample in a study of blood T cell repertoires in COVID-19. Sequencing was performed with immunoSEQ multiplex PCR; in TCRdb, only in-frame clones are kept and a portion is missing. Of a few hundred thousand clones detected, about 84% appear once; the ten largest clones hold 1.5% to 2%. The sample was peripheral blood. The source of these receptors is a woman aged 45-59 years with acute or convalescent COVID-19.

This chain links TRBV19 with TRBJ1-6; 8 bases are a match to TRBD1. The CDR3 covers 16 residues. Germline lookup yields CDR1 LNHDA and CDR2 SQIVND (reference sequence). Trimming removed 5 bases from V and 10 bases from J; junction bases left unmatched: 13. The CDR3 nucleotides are TGTGCCAGTAGTCTCCGACAGGGGACGAAGTCCTCACCCCTCCACTTT. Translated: CASSLRQGTKSSPLHF.

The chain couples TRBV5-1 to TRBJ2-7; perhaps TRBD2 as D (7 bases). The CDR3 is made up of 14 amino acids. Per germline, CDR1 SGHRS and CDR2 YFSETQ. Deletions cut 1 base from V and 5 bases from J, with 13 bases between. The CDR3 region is CASSLLGGQDEQYF. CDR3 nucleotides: TGCGCCAGCAGCTTGTTGGGGGGGCAGGACGAGCAGTACTTC.

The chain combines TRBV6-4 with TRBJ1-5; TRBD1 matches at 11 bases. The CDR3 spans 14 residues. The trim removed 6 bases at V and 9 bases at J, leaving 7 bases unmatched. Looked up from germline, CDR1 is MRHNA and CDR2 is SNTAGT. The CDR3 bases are TGTGCCAGCAGCCGGACAGGGGGCGGATCGCCCCAGCATTTT. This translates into CASSRTGGGSPQHF.

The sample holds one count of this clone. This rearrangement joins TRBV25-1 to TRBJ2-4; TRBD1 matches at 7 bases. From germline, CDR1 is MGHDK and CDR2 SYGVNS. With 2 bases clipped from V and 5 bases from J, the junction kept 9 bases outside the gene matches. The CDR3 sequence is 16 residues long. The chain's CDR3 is CASSETGADRENIQYF. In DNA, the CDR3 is TGTGCCAGCAGTGAAACAGGGGCCGATCGTGAAAACATTCAGTACTTC.

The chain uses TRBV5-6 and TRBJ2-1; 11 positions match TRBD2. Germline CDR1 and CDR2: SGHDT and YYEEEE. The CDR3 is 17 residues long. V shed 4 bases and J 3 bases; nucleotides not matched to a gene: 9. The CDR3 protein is CASSPTTGTSGYNEQFF. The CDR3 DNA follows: TGTGCCAGCAGCCCCACAACCGGGACTAGCGGCTACAATGAGCAGTTCTTC.

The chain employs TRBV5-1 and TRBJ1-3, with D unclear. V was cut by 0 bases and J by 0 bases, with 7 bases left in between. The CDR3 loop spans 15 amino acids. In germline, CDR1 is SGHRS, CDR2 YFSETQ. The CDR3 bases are TGCGCCAGCAGCTTGGCAGTCGCCTCTGGAAACACCATATATTTT. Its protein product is CASSLAVASGNTIYF.

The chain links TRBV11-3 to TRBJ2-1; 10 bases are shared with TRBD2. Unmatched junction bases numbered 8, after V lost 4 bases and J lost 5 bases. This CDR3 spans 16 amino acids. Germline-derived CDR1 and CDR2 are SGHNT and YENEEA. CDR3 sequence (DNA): TGTGCCAGCAGCTCCGCATTAACTAGCGGGGACAATGAGCAGTTCTTC. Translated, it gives CASSSALTSGDNEQFF.

CDR3 in amino acids: CASSHDHRSSYEQYF. The CDR3, as DNA: TGCGCCAGCAGCCATGACCACAGGAGCTCCTACGAGCAGTACTTC. The V call is TRBV5-1, the J call TRBJ2-7; D might be TRBD1 (5 bases). Germline V lookup: CDR1 SGHRS, CDR2 YFSETQ. V was trimmed by 4 bases and J by 0 bases, leaving 14 bases between them. The CDR3 contains 15 residues.

The CDR3 bases are TGTGCCAGCAGTTTACCCCGGACAGGGAATCAGCCCCAGCATTTT. Translation: CASSLPRTGNQPQHF. The J gene is TRBJ1-5, the V gene TRBV28; 8 bases map to TRBD1. V lost 2 bases, J lost 4 bases, and 4 bases stayed unmatched. Germline assignment: CDR1 MDHEN and CDR2 SYDVKM. The CDR3 has 15 amino acids.

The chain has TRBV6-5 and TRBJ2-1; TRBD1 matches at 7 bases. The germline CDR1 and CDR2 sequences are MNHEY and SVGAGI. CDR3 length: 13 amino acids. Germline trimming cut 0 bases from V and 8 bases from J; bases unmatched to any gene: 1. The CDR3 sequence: CASSYSTGDEQFF. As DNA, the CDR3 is TGTGCCAGCAGTTACTCTACAGGGGATGAGCAGTTCTTC.

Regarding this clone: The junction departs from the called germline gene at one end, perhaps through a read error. The CDR3 protein is CASSPPGAPEQYF. CDR3 bases: TGTGCCAGCTCCCCACCGGGGGCGCCTGAGCAGTACTTC. The V call is TRBV18, the J call TRBJ2-7; D tentatively reads TRBD1 or TRBD2 (6 bases each). This CDR3 has 13 residues. Germline V CDR1 and CDR2: KGHSH, LQKENI.

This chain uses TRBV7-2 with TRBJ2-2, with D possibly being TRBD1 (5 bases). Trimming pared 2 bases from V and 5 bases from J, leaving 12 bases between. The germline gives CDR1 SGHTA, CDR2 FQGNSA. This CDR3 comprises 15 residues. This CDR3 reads CASSLYQGGTGELFF. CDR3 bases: TGTGCCAGCAGCTTATACCAGGGTGGGACCGGGGAGCTGTTTTTT.

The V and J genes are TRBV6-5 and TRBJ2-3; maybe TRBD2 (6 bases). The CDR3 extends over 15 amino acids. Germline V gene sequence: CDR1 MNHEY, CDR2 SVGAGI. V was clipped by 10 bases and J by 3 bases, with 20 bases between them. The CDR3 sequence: CATTRLPGVTDTQYF. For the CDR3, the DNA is TGTGCCACCACCCGATTACCGGGGGTAACAGATACGCAGTATTTT.

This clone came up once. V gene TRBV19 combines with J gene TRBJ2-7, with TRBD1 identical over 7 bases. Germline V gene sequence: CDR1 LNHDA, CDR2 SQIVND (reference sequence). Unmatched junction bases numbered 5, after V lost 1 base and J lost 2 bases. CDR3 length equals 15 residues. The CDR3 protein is CASSIGGTDPYEQYF. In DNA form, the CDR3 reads TGTGCCAGTAGTATAGGTGGGACAGATCCCTACGAGCAGTACTTC.

CDR3 residues: CASSQDFTGVGNTIYF. The CDR3 DNA follows: TGTGCCAGCAGCCAAGATTTCACAGGGGTCGGAAACACCATATATTTT. The rearrangement joins TRBV3-1 (or the pseudogene TRBV3-2) to TRBJ1-3; TRBD1 matches 7 bases. The CDR3 loop spans 16 amino acids. In germline, CDR1 is LGHDT, CDR2 YNNKEL (reference sequence). V trimming: 0 bases; J trimming: 4 bases; junction bases outside the gene matches: 6.

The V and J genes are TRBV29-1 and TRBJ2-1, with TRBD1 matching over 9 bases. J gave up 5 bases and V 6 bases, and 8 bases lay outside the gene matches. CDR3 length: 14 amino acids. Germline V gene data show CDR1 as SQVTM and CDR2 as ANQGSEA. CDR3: CSVPGQGTHNEQFF. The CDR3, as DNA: TGCAGCGTCCCGGGACAGGGTACCCACAATGAGCAGTTCTTC.

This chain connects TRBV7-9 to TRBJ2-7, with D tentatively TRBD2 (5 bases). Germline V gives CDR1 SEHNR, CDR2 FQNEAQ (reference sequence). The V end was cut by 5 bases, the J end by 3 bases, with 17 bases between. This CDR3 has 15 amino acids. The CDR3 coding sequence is TGTGCCAGCAGCCATCCGGCCCGGGAACGCTACGAGCAGTACTTC. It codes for CASSHPARERYEQYF.

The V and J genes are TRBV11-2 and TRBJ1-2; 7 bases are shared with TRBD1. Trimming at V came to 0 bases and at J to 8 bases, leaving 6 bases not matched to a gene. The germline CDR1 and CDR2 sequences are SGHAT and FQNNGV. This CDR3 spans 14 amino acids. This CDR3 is CASSLEQGRKGYTF. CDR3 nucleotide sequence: TGTGCCAGCAGCTTAGAACAGGGGAGGAAAGGCTACACCTTC.

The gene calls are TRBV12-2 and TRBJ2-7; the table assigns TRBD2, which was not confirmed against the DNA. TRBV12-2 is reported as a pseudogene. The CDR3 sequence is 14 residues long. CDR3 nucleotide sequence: TGTGCAAGTCGCCAAGGTAGCCCTAAAGGCGAGCAGTACTTC. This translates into CASRQGSPKGEQYF.

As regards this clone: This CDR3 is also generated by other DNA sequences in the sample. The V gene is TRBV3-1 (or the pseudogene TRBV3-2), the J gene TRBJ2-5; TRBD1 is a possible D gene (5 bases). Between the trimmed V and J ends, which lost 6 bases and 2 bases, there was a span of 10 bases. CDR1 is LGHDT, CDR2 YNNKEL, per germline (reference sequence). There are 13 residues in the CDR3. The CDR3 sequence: CASSQGRQETQYF. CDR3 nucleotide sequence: TGTGCCAGCAGTCAGGGAAGGCAAGAGACCCAGTACTTC.